What follows are 22 T cell receptor beta chains derived from one specimen sequenced in a study of beta chain features in type 1 diabetes. Regarding the study as a whole: TCRB CDR3s were moderately but significantly shorter in Type 1 diabetes patients in all four CD4+ subsets.

Antigen specificity for these receptors is unknown. The entirety of the isolated RNA underwent reverse transcription, so expressed TCRB transcripts were sequenced. TCRdb keeps only in-frame clones here, not all; method: immunoSEQ multiplex PCR. This table has 150,000 to 200,000 clones, almost 8% appearing once. Sample: central memory CD4+ T cells from blood. The receptors were sampled from a young man with type 1 diabetes.

This clone was detected a few times. V is TRBV5-1 and J is TRBJ2-1, with 9 nucleotides matching TRBD2. With V trimmed by 4 bases and J by 7 bases, 3 bases remained unmatched. Germline CDR1 reads SGHRS; CDR2 reads YFSETQ. CDR3 length: 13 residues. CDR3 coding DNA: TGCGCCAGCAGCCTAACTAGCGGGAATGAGCAGTTCTTC. Protein: CASSLTSGNEQFF.

A few counts support this clone. This chain connects TRBV5-1 to TRBJ2-5; TRBD1 aligns across 7 bases. The V and J ends lost 4 bases and 1 base, in that order; junction bases with no gene match: 4. Germline V lookup: CDR1 SGHRS, CDR2 YFSETQ. The CDR3 is 14 residues long. CDR3 loop: CASSRDSPQETQYF. In DNA, the CDR3 is TGCGCCAGCAGCCGGGACAGCCCCCAAGAGACCCAGTACTTC.

CDR3 bases: TGTGCCAGCAGCGTGAGCGGGAGCTCCTACAATGAGCAGTTCTTC. The encoded protein is CASSVSGSSYNEQFF. The gene calls are TRBV9 and TRBJ2-1, with 8 bases fitting TRBD2. The CDR3 consists of 15 residues. Germline assignment: CDR1 SGDLS and CDR2 YYNGEE. With 2 bases clipped from V and 0 bases from J, the junction kept 1 base outside the gene matches.

In regard to this clone: Its ends do not fully match the called genes, so a read error is possible. The CDR3 here is CSVEDQGLGRASF. The DNA for the CDR3 is TGCAGCGTTGAAGATCAGGGTTTAGGTAGGGCCTCCTTT. The chain has TRBV29-1 and TRBJ1-1; tentatively, D is TRBD1 (5 bases). Germline V lookup: CDR1 SQVTM, CDR2 ANQGSEA. The length of the CDR3 is 13 residues. The whole variable domain, remainder taken from reference TRBV29-1 and TRBJ1-1, is SAVISQKPSRDICQRGTSLTIQCQVDSQVTMMFWYRQQPGQSLTLIATANQGSEATYESGFVIDKFPISRPNLTFSTLTVSNMSPEDSSIYLCSVEDQGLGRASFGQGTRLTVV.

The chain recombines TRBV29-1 with TRBJ2-7; 8 nucleotides line up with TRBD1. The V gene end was trimmed by 4 bases and the J gene end by 6 bases; junction bases not matched to a gene: 8. Looked up from germline, CDR1 is SQVTM and CDR2 is ANQGSEA. The CDR3 runs to 13 residues. Here the CDR3 DNA reads TGCAGCGTTGTGGGACAGGAAGGGCTCGAGCAGTACTTC. Protein product: CSVVGQEGLEQYF.

This sequence joins TRBV9 and TRBJ2-3; 7 bases map to TRBD2. Germline lookup yields CDR1 SGDLS and CDR2 YYNGEE. The CDR3 runs 15 residues. CDR3 sequence: CATIIGRLAADTQYF. The CDR3 DNA reads as TGTGCTACGATTATAGGGAGACTAGCTGCAGATACGCAGTATTTT.

This clone was detected a few times. The chain combines TRBV28 with TRBJ1-4; weak D call: TRBD1 (5 bases). Trimming removed 8 bases from V and 0 bases from J, with 10 bases in between. The germline V gene has CDR1 MDHEN and CDR2 SYDVKM. The CDR3 extends over 14 amino acids. CDR3 sequence reads: CASEGDTTNEKLFF. The CDR3 coding sequence is TGTGCCAGCGAAGGGGATACAACTAATGAAAAACTGTTTTTT. The full variable domain, rest sourced from reference TRBV28 and TRBJ1-4, is DVKVTQSSRYLVKRTGEKVFLECVQDMDHENMFWYRQDPGLGLRLIYFSYDVKMKEKGDIPEGYSVSREKKERFSLILESASTNQTSMYLCASEGDTTNEKLFFGSGTQLSVL.

This clone was counted only a few times. The chain uses TRBV2 and TRBJ1-6; a possible D gene is TRBD1 (6 bases). The CDR3 totals 13 residues. Germline V CDR1 and CDR2: SNHLY, FYNNEI. Trimming left V 7 bases short and J 9 bases short, with 13 bases between. CDR3 sequence (DNA): TGTGCCAGCAAAGGGGGTAGTAGTTCACCCCTCCACTTT. This encodes CASKGGSSSPLHF.

This clone was recorded many times. This sequence joins TRBV15 and TRBJ1-2; D is uncertain. CDR1 is LNHNV and CDR2 is YYDKDF in the germline V gene (reference sequence). This CDR3 spans 12 amino acids. Trimming took off 3 bases at V and 8 bases at J, with 10 bases between the two ends. The chain's CDR3 is CATSSVAGGYTF. The CDR3 DNA follows: TGTGCCACCAGCAGTGTAGCCGGCGGCTACACCTTC.

This clone was counted a few times. This rearrangement joins TRBV5-1 to TRBJ2-5, with a possible D match to TRBD1 (6 bases). Deletions cut 4 bases from V and 3 bases from J, with 13 bases between. CDR1 is SGHRS, CDR2 YFSETQ, per germline. CDR3 length: 14 amino acids. CDR3 amino acids: CASSAQQGEETQYF. The CDR3 nucleotides read TGCGCCAGCAGCGCTCAACAGGGAGAAGAGACCCAGTACTTC.

This clone was observed a handful of times. The rearrangement joins TRBV19 to TRBJ1-5; 9 bases line up with TRBD1. The CDR3 runs 17 residues. Per the germline V gene, CDR1 is LNHDA and CDR2 is SQIVND (reference sequence). Trimming at V came to 4 bases and at J to 4 bases, leaving 11 bases not matched to a gene. CDR3 sequence reads: CASSTHSGTGRNQPQHF. The CDR3 DNA reads as TGTGCCAGTAGTACACACTCCGGGACAGGGAGGAATCAGCCCCAGCATTTT. Full variable domain (remainder filled in from reference TRBV19 and TRBJ1-5): DGGITQSPKYLFRKEGQNVTLSCEQNLNHDAMYWYRQDPGQGLRLIYYSQIVNDFQKGDIAEGYSVSREKKESFPLTVTSAQKNPTAFYLCASSTHSGTGRNQPQHFGDGTRLSIL.

This clone was seen a few times. CDR3 nucleotides: TGTGCCAGAGAACAGGGACGGAATCAGCCCCAGCATTTT. It translates to CAREQGRNQPQHF. This chain connects TRBV19 to TRBJ1-5, with a possible D match to TRBD1 (6 bases). Germline lookup yields CDR1 LNHDA and CDR2 SQIVND (reference sequence). The CDR3 consists of 13 residues. V lost 9 bases and J lost 4, with 13 bases in between.

V gene TRBV27 combines with J gene TRBJ2-7; D perhaps matches TRBD1 (6 bases). Germline V CDR1 and CDR2: MNHEY, SMNVEV (reference sequence). The V gene lost 2 bases and the J gene lost 5 bases, with 10 bases spanning the gap. CDR3 length: 13 residues. In nucleotides, the CDR3 is TGTGCCAGCAGTTTAATGGGGGCCCACGAGCAGTACTTC. Translated: CASSLMGAHEQYF.

The rearrangement uses TRBV27 and TRBJ2-5; 7 bases are shared with TRBD1. The V gene end was trimmed by 5 bases and the J gene end by 9 bases; junction bases not matched to a gene: 12. The CDR3 loop spans 14 amino acids. Per the germline V gene, CDR1 is MNHEY and CDR2 is SMNVEV (reference sequence). The CDR3 loop reads CASSMLTGERSQYF. The CDR3 DNA is TGTGCCAGCAGTATGCTTACAGGGGAGAGATCCCAGTACTTC.

The chain uses TRBV28 and TRBJ1-4, with D perhaps TRBD1 (5 bases). The germline V gene has CDR1 MDHEN and CDR2 SYDVKM. The V end was cut by 6 bases, the J end by 7 bases, with 12 bases between. This CDR3 region has 13 residues. Written as DNA, the CDR3 is TGTGCCAGCAGCCCCGGGGGGGTTGAAAAACTGTTTTTT. It translates to CASSPGGVEKLFF. The complete variable domain, with remaining parts taken from reference TRBV28 and TRBJ1-4, reads DVKVTQSSRYLVKRTGEKVFLECVQDMDHENMFWYRQDPGLGLRLIYFSYDVKMKEKGDIPEGYSVSREKKERFSLILESASTNQTSMYLCASSPGGVEKLFFGSGTQLSVL.

This clone was counted a few times. The rearrangement links TRBV6-1 to TRBJ1-6; 7 nucleotides align to TRBD1. With V trimmed by 3 bases and J by 4 bases, 3 bases remained unmatched. This CDR3 is 15 amino acids long. CDR1 and CDR2 from the germline V gene are MNHNS and SASEGT. CDR3 sequence reads: CASSEVGQYNSPLHF. CDR3 in DNA: TGTGCCAGCAGTGAGGTGGGACAGTATAATTCACCCCTCCACTTT.

This clone was observed a few times. The chain employs TRBV7-2 and TRBJ2-7; D might be TRBD1 (6 bases). V shed 5 bases and J shed 6 bases, with 14 bases lying between them. The CDR3 runs to 13 residues. The germline gives CDR1 SGHTA, CDR2 FQGNSA. The CDR3 DNA follows: TGTGCCAGCAGCCGTCAACAGGGCAGCGAGCAGTACTTC. Translating gives CASSRQQGSEQYF.

The chain combines TRBV9 with TRBJ2-4; 9 nucleotides agree with TRBD2. The J segment lost 5 bases and the V segment lost 0 bases, leaving 6 bases of the junction unmatched. The germline V gene encodes CDR1 SGDLS and CDR2 YYNGEE. The CDR3 spans 16 residues. The CDR3 reads CASSVVRGGEQNIQYF. The CDR3 nucleotides are TGTGCCAGCAGCGTAGTTCGCGGGGGGGAGCAAAACATTCAGTACTTC. Drawing the rest from reference TRBV9 and TRBJ2-4, the complete variable domain is DSGVTQTPKHLITATGQRVTLRCSPRSGDLSVYWYQQSLDQGLQFLIQYYNGEERAKGNILERFSAQQFPDLHSELNLSSLELGDSALYFCASSVVRGGEQNIQYFGAGTRLSVL.

The gene calls are TRBV9 and TRBJ1-3; no reliable D call. The germline V and J ends were trimmed by 0 bases and 0 bases, with 10 bases remaining between them. Looked up from germline, CDR1 is SGDLS and CDR2 is YYNGEE. CDR3 length equals 16 residues. CDR3 nucleotides: TGTGCCAGCAGCGTAGGAGAAGCTTACTCTGGAAACACCATATATTTT. Translating it yields CASSVGEAYSGNTIYF. The complete variable domain, with remaining parts taken from reference TRBV9 and TRBJ1-3, reads DSGVTQTPKHLITATGQRVTLRCSPRSGDLSVYWYQQSLDQGLQFLIQYYNGEERAKGNILERFSAQQFPDLHSELNLSSLELGDSALYFCASSVGEAYSGNTIYFGEGSWLTVV.

V is TRBV25-1 and J is TRBJ2-5; D possibly corresponds to TRBD2 (6 bases). The CDR3 sequence is 16 residues long. Germline-derived CDR1 and CDR2 are MGHDK and SYGVNS. The V and J ends lost 3 bases and 5 bases respectively, with 19 bases between them. CDR3 in amino acids: CASSDAGRYFGETQYF. The CDR3 DNA sequence: TGTGCCAGCAGTGACGCGGGACGCTACTTTGGGGAGACCCAGTACTTC.

J is TRBJ2-5 and V is TRBV6-4, with D unclear. CDR1 and CDR2 from the germline V gene are MRHNA and SNTAGT. Trimming took off 2 bases at V and 2 bases at J, with 12 bases between the two ends. This CDR3 has 15 residues. The CDR3 spells CASSDRHGGQETQYF. The CDR3, as DNA: TGTGCCAGCAGTGACCGGCATGGCGGACAAGAGACCCAGTACTTC.

This clone was seen only a few times. This chain links TRBV11-2 with TRBJ2-5; TRBD2 agrees at 7 bases. Germline CDR1 reads SGHAT; CDR2 reads FQNNGV. The CDR3 loop spans 16 amino acids. The junction had 14 bases not matched to a gene; V was cut back by 5 bases and J by 5 bases. CDR3 region: CASSPVPSGGFETQYF. The DNA for the CDR3 is TGTGCCAGCAGCCCCGTCCCATCCGGGGGGTTCGAGACCCAGTACTTC.